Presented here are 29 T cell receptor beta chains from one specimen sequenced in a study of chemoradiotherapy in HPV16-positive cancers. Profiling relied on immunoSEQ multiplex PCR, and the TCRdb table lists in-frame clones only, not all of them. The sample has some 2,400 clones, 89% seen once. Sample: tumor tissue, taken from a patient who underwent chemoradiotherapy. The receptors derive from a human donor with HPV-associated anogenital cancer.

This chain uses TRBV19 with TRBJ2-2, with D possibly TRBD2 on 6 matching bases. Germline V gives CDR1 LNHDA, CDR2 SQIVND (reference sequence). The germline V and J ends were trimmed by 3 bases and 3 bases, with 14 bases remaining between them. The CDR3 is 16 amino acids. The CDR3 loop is CASSIFGGPYTGELFF. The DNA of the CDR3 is TGTGCCAGTAGTATTTTCGGGGGTCCGTACACCGGGGAGCTGTTTTTT.

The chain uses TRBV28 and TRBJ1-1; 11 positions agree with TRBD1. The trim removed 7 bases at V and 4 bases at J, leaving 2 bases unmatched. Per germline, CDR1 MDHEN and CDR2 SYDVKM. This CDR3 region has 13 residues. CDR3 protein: CASKDRGLTEAFF. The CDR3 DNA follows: TGTGCCAGCAAGGACAGGGGGCTCACTGAAGCTTTCTTT. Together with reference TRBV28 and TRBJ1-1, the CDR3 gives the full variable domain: DVKVTQSSRYLVKRTGEKVFLECVQDMDHENMFWYRQDPGLGLRLIYFSYDVKMKEKGDIPEGYSVSREKKERFSLILESASTNQTSMYLCASKDRGLTEAFFGQGTRLTVV.

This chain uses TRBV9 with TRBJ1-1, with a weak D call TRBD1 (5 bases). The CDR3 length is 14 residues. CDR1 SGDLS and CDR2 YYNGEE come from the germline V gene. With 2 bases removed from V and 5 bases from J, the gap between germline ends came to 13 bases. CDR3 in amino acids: CASSVEGLGTEAFF. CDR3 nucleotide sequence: TGTGCCAGCAGCGTTGAGGGGCTTGGAACTGAAGCTTTCTTT.

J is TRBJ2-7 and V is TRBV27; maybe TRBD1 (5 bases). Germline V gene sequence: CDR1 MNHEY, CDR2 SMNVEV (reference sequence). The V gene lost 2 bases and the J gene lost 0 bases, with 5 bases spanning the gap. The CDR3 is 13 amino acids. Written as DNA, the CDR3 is TGTGCCAGCAGTTTAGGGGCCTCCTACGAGCAGTACTTC. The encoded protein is CASSLGASYEQYF.

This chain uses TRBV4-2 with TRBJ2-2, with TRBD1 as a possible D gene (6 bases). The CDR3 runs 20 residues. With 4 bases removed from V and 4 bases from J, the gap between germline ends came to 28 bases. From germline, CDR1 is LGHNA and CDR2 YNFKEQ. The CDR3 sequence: CASSPADRTTGNWGTGELFF. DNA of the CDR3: TGTGCCAGCAGCCCAGCAGACCGGACCACAGGGAATTGGGGCACCGGGGAGCTGTTTTTT.

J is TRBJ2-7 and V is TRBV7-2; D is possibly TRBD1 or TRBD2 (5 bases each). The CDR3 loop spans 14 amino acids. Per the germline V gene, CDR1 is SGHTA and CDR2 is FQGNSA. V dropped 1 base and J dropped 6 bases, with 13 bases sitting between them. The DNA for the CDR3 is TGTGCCAGCAGCTTAGGGGGGTCTAGGGGCGAGCAGTACTTC. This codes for CASSLGGSRGEQYF.

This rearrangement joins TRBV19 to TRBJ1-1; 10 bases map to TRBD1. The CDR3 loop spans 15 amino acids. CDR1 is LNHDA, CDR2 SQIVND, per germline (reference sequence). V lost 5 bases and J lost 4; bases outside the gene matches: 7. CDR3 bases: TGTGCCAGTAGTTTATCCGGGACAGGGGCCACTGAAGCTTTCTTT. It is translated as CASSLSGTGATEAFF.

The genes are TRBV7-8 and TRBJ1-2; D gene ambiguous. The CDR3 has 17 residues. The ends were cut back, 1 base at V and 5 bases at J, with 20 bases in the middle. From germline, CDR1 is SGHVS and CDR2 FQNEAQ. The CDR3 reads CASSLGSPGYRNYGYTF. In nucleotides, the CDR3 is TGTGCCAGCAGCTTAGGGAGTCCGGGGTATCGTAATTATGGCTACACCTTC. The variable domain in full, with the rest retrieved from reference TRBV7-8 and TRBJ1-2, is GAGVSQSPRYKVAKRGQDVALRCDPISGHVSLFWYQQALGQGPEFLTYFQNEAQLDKSGLPSDRFFAERPEGSVSTLKIQRTQQEDSAVYLCASSLGSPGYRNYGYTFGSGTRLTVV.

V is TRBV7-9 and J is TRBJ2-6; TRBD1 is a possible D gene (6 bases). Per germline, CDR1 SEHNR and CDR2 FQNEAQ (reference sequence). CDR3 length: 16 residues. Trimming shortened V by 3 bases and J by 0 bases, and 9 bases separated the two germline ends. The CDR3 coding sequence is TGTGCCAGCAGCTTTACAGGGTCCTCTGGGGCCAACGTCCTGACTTTC. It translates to CASSFTGSSGANVLTF.

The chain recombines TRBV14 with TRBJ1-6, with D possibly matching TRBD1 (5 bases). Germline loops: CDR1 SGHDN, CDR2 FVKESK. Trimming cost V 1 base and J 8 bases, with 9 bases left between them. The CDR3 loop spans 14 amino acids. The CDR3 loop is CASSQGREYSPLHF. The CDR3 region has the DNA TGTGCCAGCAGCCAAGGCAGGGAATATTCACCCCTCCACTTT.

The CDR3: CASSVAGRGGTDTQYF. The CDR3 coding sequence is TGTGCCAGCAGCGTAGCTGGGCGGGGGGGCACAGATACGCAGTATTTT. The rearrangement links TRBV9 to TRBJ2-3, with 8 bases aligning to TRBD2. Trimming cost V 0 bases and J 1 base; bases outside gene matches: 4. This CDR3 comprises 16 residues. Germline values: CDR1 SGDLS, CDR2 YYNGEE.

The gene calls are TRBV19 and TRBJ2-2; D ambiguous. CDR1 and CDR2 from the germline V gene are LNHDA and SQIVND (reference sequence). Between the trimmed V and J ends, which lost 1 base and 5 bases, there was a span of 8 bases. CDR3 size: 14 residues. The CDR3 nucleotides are TGTGCCAGTAGTATAGTACAAACGACCGGGGAGCTGTTTTTT. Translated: CASSIVQTTGELFF.

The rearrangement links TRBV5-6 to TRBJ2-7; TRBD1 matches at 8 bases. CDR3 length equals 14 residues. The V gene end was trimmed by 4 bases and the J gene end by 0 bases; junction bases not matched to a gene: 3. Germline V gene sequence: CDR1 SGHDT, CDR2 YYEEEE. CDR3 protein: CASSPGQGSYEQYF. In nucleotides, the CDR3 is TGTGCCAGCAGCCCAGGACAGGGCTCCTACGAGCAGTACTTC.

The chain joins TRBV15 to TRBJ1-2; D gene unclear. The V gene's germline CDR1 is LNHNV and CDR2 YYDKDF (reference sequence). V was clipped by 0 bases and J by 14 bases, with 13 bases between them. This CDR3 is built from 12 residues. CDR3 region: CATSRDQAAETF. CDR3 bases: TGTGCCACCAGCAGAGATCAGGCGGCCGAAACCTTC.

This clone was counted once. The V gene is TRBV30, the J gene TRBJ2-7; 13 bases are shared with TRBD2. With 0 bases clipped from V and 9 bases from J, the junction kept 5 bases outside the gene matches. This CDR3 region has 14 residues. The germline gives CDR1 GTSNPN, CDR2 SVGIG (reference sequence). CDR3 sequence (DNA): TGTGCCTGGAGTGTAGTACTAGCGGGGGGGTCGCAGTACTTC. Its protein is CAWSVVLAGGSQYF.

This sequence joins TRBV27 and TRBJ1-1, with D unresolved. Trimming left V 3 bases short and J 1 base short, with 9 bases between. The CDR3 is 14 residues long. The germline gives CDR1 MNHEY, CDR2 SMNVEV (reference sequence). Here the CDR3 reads CASSLFWGNTEAFF. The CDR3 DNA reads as TGTGCCAGCAGTTTGTTTTGGGGGAACACTGAAGCTTTCTTT.

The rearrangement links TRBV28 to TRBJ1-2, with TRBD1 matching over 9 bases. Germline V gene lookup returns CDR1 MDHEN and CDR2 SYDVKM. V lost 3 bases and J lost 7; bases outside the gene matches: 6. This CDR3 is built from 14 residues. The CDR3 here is CASSLGQGFTGYTF. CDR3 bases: TGTGCCAGCAGTTTGGGACAGGGATTTACTGGCTACACCTTC.

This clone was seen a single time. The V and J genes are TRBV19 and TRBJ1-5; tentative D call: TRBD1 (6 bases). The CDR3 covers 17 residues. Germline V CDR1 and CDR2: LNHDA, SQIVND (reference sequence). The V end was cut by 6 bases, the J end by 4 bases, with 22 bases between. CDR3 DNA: TGTGCCAGTAGAGACTCGGACAGTGATTTGGGAAATCAGCCCCAGCATTTT. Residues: CASRDSDSDLGNQPQHF.

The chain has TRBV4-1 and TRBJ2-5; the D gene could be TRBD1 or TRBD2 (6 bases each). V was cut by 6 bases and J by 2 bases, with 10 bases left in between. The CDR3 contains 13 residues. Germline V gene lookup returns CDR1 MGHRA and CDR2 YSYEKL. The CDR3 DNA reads TGCGCCAGCAGTCGGGGGCCGCAAGAGACCCAGTACTTC. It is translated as CASSRGPQETQYF.

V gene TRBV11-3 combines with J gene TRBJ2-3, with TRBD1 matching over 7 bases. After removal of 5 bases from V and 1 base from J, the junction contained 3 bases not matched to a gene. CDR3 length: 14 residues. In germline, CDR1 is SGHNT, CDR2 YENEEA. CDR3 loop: CASSPGTGTDTQYF. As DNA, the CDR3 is TGTGCCAGCAGCCCAGGGACAGGCACAGATACGCAGTATTTT.

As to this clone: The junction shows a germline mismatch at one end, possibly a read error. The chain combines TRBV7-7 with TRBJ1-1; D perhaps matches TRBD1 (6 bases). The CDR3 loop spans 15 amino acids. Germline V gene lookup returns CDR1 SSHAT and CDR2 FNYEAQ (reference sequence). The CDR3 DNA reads TGTGCTAGCAGCTTAGTATCGGACAGAAACACTGAAGCTTTCTTT. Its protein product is CASSLVSDRNTEAFF.

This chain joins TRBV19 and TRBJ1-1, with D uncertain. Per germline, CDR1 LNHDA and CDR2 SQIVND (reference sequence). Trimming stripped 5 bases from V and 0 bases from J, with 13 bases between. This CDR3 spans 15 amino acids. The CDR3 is CASSWQFTMNTEAFF. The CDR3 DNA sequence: TGTGCCAGTAGTTGGCAGTTCACGATGAACACTGAAGCTTTCTTT.

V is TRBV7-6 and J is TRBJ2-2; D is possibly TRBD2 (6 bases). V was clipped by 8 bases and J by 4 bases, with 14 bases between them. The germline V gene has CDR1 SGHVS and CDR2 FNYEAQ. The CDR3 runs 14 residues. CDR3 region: CASGGARLTGELFF. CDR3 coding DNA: TGTGCCAGCGGCGGGGCCCGCCTCACCGGGGAGCTGTTTTTT.

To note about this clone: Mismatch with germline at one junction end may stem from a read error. CDR3 loop: CASSFLGLNTEAFF. CDR3 DNA: TGTGCCAGCAGTTTTCTGGGATTGAATACTGAAGCTTTCTTT. The chain recombines TRBV28 with TRBJ1-1; D gene uncertain. The germline V gene encodes CDR1 MDHEN and CDR2 SYDVKM. The CDR3 totals 14 residues.

CDR3 residues: CASSESFNYGYTF. CDR3 DNA sequence: TGTGCCAGCAGTGAATCCTTTAACTATGGCTACACCTTC. The chain couples TRBV6-5 to TRBJ1-2; D uncertain. From germline, CDR1 is MNHEY and CDR2 SVGAGI. The V gene lost 5 bases and the J gene lost 1 base, with 8 bases spanning the gap. This CDR3 contains 13 residues.

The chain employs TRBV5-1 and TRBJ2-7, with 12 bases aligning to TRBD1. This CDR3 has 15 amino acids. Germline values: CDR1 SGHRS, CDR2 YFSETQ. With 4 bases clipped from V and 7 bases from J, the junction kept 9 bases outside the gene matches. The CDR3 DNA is TGCGCCAGCAGCCTGGTGGGACAGGGGGCGGGGGAGCAGTACTTC. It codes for CASSLVGQGAGEQYF.

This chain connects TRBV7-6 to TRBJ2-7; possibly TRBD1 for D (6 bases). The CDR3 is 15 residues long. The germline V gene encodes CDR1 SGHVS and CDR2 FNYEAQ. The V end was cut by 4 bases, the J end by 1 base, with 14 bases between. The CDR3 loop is CASSSGQQPSYEQYF. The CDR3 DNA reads TGTGCCAGCAGCTCAGGACAGCAACCTTCCTACGAGCAGTACTTC.

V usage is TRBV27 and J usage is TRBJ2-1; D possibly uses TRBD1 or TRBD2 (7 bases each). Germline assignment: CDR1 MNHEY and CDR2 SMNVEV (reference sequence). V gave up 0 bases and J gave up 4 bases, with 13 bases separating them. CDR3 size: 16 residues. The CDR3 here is CASSLSAGGGYNEQFF. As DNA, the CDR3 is TGTGCCAGCAGTTTATCGGCAGGGGGGGGGTACAATGAGCAGTTCTTC.

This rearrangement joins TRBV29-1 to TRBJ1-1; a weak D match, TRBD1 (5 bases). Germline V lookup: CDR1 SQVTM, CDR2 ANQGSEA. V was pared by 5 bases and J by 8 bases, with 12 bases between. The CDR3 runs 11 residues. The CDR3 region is CSVSGASEAFF. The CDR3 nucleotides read TGCAGCGTTTCTGGGGCGTCGGAAGCTTTCTTT. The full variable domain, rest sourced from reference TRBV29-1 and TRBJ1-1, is SAVISQKPSRDICQRGTSLTIQCQVDSQVTMMFWYRQQPGQSLTLIATANQGSEATYESGFVIDKFPISRPNLTFSTLTVSNMSPEDSSIYLCSVSGASEAFFGQGTRLTVV.